These T cell receptor beta chains were read from a single sample in a study of prognosis after radiotherapy for stage I lung cancer. Each CDR3 protein gets one entry after TCRdb re-called the multiplex PCR reads with MiXCR. The top ten clones hold under 15% of a sample with tens of thousands of distinct CDR3 sequences, more than 45% of them seen once. Sequencing used PBMCs, obtained before or after stereotactic body radiation therapy (not recorded which). The receptors here all came from a donor older than 45 with non-small cell lung cancer. Both conserved end residues are part of each CDR3. A D gene is named only where the DNA matches it firmly. Clone sizes are given selectively: once, few, many, or a class where the clone is expanded.

d_gene: NA
v_gene: TRBV6-5
j_gene: TRBJ1-1
abundance: few
CDR3nt: TGTGCCAGCAGTTATAGGGGAGCCTCGGGACCCGAAGCTTTCTTT
CDR3aa: CASSYRGASGPEAFF

d_gene: TRBD2
v_gene: TRBV5-5
j_gene: TRBJ2-7
abundance: many
CDR3nt: TGTGCCAGCAGCTTGGCCGGGACTACCACCTACGAGCAGTACTTC
CDR3aa: CASSLAGTTTYEQYF

d_gene: NA
v_gene: TRBV6-1
j_gene: TRBJ1-3
abundance: NA
CDR3nt: TGTGCCAGTAGTAAGTCCCTCTCTGGAAACACCGTATATTTT
CDR3aa: CASSKSLSGNTVYF

d_gene: NA
v_gene: TRBV4-1
j_gene: TRBJ2-2
abundance: many
CDR3nt: TGCGCCAGCAGCCGTTCTAGTTCCGGGGAGCTGTTTTTT
CDR3aa: CASSRSSSGELFF

d_gene: NA
v_gene: TRBV11-2
j_gene: TRBJ2-3
abundance: NA
CDR3nt: TGTGCCAGCAGCTTACCGAGTTTAGATCCAGATACGCAGTATTTT
CDR3aa: CASSLPSLDPDTQYF

d_gene: TRBD2
v_gene: TRBV10-2
j_gene: TRBJ2-5
abundance: many
CDR3nt: TGCGCCAGCAGGGGTCCAGCGGGGGGGCCTGGAGAGACCCAGTACTTC
CDR3aa: CASRGPAGGPGETQYF

d_gene: NA
v_gene: TRBV27
j_gene: TRBJ2-7
abundance: NA
CDR3nt: TGTGCCAGCAGCCCGGGTGCCTCCTACGAGCAGTACTTC
CDR3aa: CASSPGASYEQYF

d_gene: NA
v_gene: TRBV6-1
j_gene: TRBJ1-2
abundance: medium-sized
CDR3nt: TGTGCCAGCACCCCGGGGGACGCAGGGAGCTATGGCTACACCTTC
CDR3aa: CASTPGDAGSYGYTF

d_gene: TRBD2
v_gene: TRBV7-9
j_gene: TRBJ2-1
abundance: many
CDR3nt: TGTGCCAGCAGCAGAGGACTAGCCAACAATGAGCAGTTCTTC
CDR3aa: CASSRGLANNEQFF

d_gene: TRBD2
v_gene: TRBV18
j_gene: TRBJ2-3
abundance: many
CDR3nt: TGTGCCAGCTCACCGGGCGGACTAGGGACAGATACGCAGTATTTT
CDR3aa: CASSPGGLGTDTQYF

d_gene: TRBD2
v_gene: TRBV13
j_gene: TRBJ2-1
abundance: many
CDR3nt: TGTGCCAGCAGCCAAGGACTAGCGGGCAATGAGCAGTTCTTC
CDR3aa: CASSQGLAGNEQFF

d_gene: NA
v_gene: TRBV12-3/TRBV12-4
j_gene: TRBJ1-5
abundance: NA
CDR3nt: TGTGCCAACAGTTTCGGGTTGACAGCCCCTGTTCCCCAGCATTTT
CDR3aa: CANSFGLTAPVPQHF

d_gene: NA
v_gene: TRBV6-1
j_gene: TRBJ2-1
abundance: NA
CDR3nt: TGTGCCAGCAACAGTCCGGGAGTAAGTAATGAGCAGTTCTTC
CDR3aa: CASNSPGVSNEQFF

d_gene: NA
v_gene: TRBV6-2/TRBV6-3
j_gene: TRBJ1-6
abundance: NA
CDR3nt: TGTGCCAGCTCCGTGGATTGGGGCATTTCACCCCTCCACTTT
CDR3aa: CASSVDWGISPLHF

d_gene: NA
v_gene: TRBV6-2/TRBV6-3
j_gene: TRBJ1-2
abundance: few
CDR3nt: TGTGCCAGCAGTTACCTTTCTCGGGGAATCAACTATGGCTACACCTTC
CDR3aa: CASSYLSRGINYGYTF